Listed below are T cell receptor beta chains from one sample, sequenced in a study of beta chain features in type 1 diabetes. This table comes from immunoSEQ multiplex PCR, and its TCRdb copy is limited to in-frame clones, with some not included. This sample has around 430,000 clones, with approximately 30% found just once. Sequencing was carried out using naive CD4+ T cells from blood. Source of these receptors: a man between 18 and 35 years old in good health. Each CDR3 is given with its conserved first and last residue. The D gene is left open where the match is weak. Expanded clones are given a class, and other clones once, few, many or no size at all.

V	size	D	J	CDR3	DNA
TRBV7-8	few	TRBD2	TRBJ2-1	CASSLIAGVNEQFF	TGTGCCAGCAGCTTAATAGCGGGAGTCAATGAGCAGTTCTTC
TRBV5-1	-	-	TRBJ1-5	CASSLAGSSNQPQHF	TGCGCCAGCAGCTTGGCCGGGTCTAGCAATCAGCCCCAGCATTTT
TRBV5-4	-	-	TRBJ2-1	CASSLTSNEQFF	TGTGCCAGCAGCTTGACTAGCAATGAGCAGTTCTTC
TRBV7-8	-	TRBD2	TRBJ2-1	CASSRYGLAVTEQFF	TGTGCCAGCAGCAGATATGGGCTAGCGGTCACGGAGCAGTTCTTC
TRBV23-1	-	TRBD1	TRBJ2-5	CASSQSSGTGVQETQYF	TGCGCCAGCAGTCAATCTTCCGGGACAGGGGTCCAAGAGACCCAGTACTTC
TRBV19	-	-	TRBJ2-7	CASSIRSGSYEQYF	TGTGCCAGTAGTATCAGAAGCGGCTCCTACGAGCAGTACTTC
TRBV5-1	-	TRBD2	TRBJ2-1	CASSALAGTYNEQFF	TGCGCCAGCAGCGCACTAGCGGGGACCTACAATGAGCAGTTCTTC
TRBV7-2	-	-	TRBJ2-7	CASSPPGYARIEQYF	TGTGCCAGCAGCCCTCCCGGTTATGCTAGGATCGAGCAGTACTTC
TRBV30	-	-	TRBJ1-2	CAWRGAGNYGYTF	TGTGCCTGGAGGGGGGCAGGAAACTATGGCTACACCTTC
TRBV6-6	-	-	TRBJ1-1	CASSAQGMNTEAFF	TGTGCCAGCAGTGCACAGGGCATGAACACTGAAGCTTTCTTT
TRBV13	-	-	TRBJ2-1	CASSLYRGGAWEGEQFF	TGTGCCAGCAGCTTATACAGAGGGGGTGCCTGGGAGGGTGAGCAGTTCTTC
TRBV7-9	-	-	TRBJ2-4	CASSWGGAKNIQYF	TGTGCCAGCAGCTGGGGAGGAGCCAAAAACATTCAGTACTTC
TRBV4-1	-	-	TRBJ2-1	CASSQDFLTTGYNEQFF	TGCGCCAGCAGCCAAGATTTTTTGACCACGGGCTACAATGAGCAGTTCTTC
TRBV7-3	-	TRBD2	TRBJ2-1	CASSDLAGGYNEQFF	TGTGCCAGCAGCGATTTAGCGGGGGGATACAATGAGCAGTTCTTC
TRBV18	few	-	TRBJ2-4	CASSPPRKARNIQYF	TGTGCCAGCTCACCACCGAGGAAGGCTAGGAACATTCAGTACTTC
TRBV29-1	few	TRBD1	TRBJ2-7	CSATGTGTYEQYF	TGCAGCGCAACCGGGACAGGAACCTACGAGCAGTACTTC
TRBV7-7	-	-	TRBJ2-3	CASSAQLADTQYF	TGTGCCAGCAGCGCCCAATTAGCAGATACGCAGTATTTT
TRBV29-1	-	-	TRBJ2-2	CSCRRYTGELFF	TGCAGCTGCAGGAGATACACCGGGGAGCTGTTTTTT
TRBV30	-	TRBD2	TRBJ2-7	CAWTPSWGGSFYEQYF	TGTGCCTGGACCCCCTCTTGGGGGGGTAGTTTCTACGAGCAGTACTTC
TRBV7-9	-	-	TRBJ2-7	CASTSPSGSSYEQYF	TGTGCCAGCACCTCCCCGAGCGGAAGCTCCTACGAGCAGTACTTC
TRBV9	once	TRBD2	TRBJ2-7	CASSVGLAQYEQYF	TGTGCCAGCAGCGTGGGACTAGCGCAGTACGAGCAGTACTTC
TRBV7-2	-	-	TRBJ2-3	CASSLPTPLQYF	TGTGCCAGCAGCTTACCCACCCCCCTGCAGTATTTT
TRBV5-4	-	TRBD1	TRBJ2-1	CASQPDRGRFDEQFF	TGTGCCAGCCAACCGGACAGGGGCCGGTTCGATGAGCAGTTCTTC
TRBV7-6	-	-	TRBJ2-3	CASSSGWTDTQYF	TGTGCCAGCAGCTCCGGGTGGACAGATACGCAGTATTTT
TRBV7-8	few	-	TRBJ2-7	CASSLRGGPYEQYF	TGTGCCAGCAGCCTACGTGGGGGTCCCTACGAGCAGTACTTC
TRBV9	few	-	TRBJ2-7	CASSPQGPSSYEQYF	TGTGCCAGCAGCCCCCAGGGGCCTAGCTCCTACGAGCAGTACTTC
TRBV28	few	TRBD2	TRBJ2-1	CASSPGLAGVLEQFF	TGTGCCAGCAGTCCCGGACTAGCGGGAGTGCTTGAGCAGTTCTTC
TRBV19	few	TRBD2	TRBJ2-1	CASSMGTSGGDSYNEQFF	TGTGCCAGTAGTATGGGGACTAGCGGGGGTGATTCCTACAATGAGCAGTTCTTC
TRBV29-1	-	TRBD1	TRBJ2-1	CSVEDRFRTGKNEQFF	TGCAGCGTTGAAGATAGGTTTCGGACAGGGAAGAATGAGCAGTTCTTC
TRBV9	-	-	TRBJ2-1	CASSPRSGSSWDHEQFF	TGTGCCAGCAGCCCCCGCTCGGGTTCCAGTTGGGATCATGAGCAGTTCTTC
TRBV6-1	few	-	TRBJ2-7	CANRDNFSYEQYF	TGTGCCAACCGGGACAATTTTTCCTACGAGCAGTACTTC
TRBV30	few	-	TRBJ2-7	CAWNPPRAGSYEQYF	TGTGCCTGGAACCCACCTAGGGCAGGTTCCTACGAGCAGTACTTC
TRBV2	-	-	TRBJ2-1	CASSDSGRGGQYNEQFF	TGTGCCAGCAGTGATTCTGGACGCGGAGGCCAATACAATGAGCAGTTCTTC
TRBV5-1	-	-	TRBJ2-7	CASSLNLDSYEQYF	TGCGCCAGCAGCCTGAACCTCGACAGCTACGAGCAGTACTTC
TRBV11-2	-	-	TRBJ2-3	CASSTQGFGTDTQYF	TGTGCCAGCAGCACACAGGGTTTTGGTACAGATACGCAGTATTTT
TRBV7-9	few	-	TRBJ2-5	CASRTGETQYF	TGTGCCAGCCGAACAGGAGAGACCCAGTACTTC
TRBV29-1	few	-	TRBJ1-4	CSGGVSGAEKLFF	TGCAGCGGCGGGGTGTCCGGAGCGGAAAAACTGTTTTTT
TRBV7-3	few	TRBD2	TRBJ2-3	CASRSSGSTDTQYF	TGTGCCAGCAGGTCTAGCGGTAGCACAGATACGCAGTATTTT
TRBV7-9	-	-	TRBJ1-1	CASSLFENTEAFF	TGTGCCAGCAGCTTATTTGAAAACACTGAAGCTTTCTTT
TRBV15	-	-	TRBJ1-4	CATSRDRNEKLFF	TGTGCCACCAGCAGAGATCGAAATGAAAAACTGTTTTTT
TRBV29-1	-	-	TRBJ1-4	CSVAEGVGEKLFF	TGCAGCGTTGCGGAGGGAGTCGGCGAAAAACTGTTTTTT
TRBV4-2	-	-	TRBJ2-1	CASSQIRAFEQFF	TGTGCCAGCAGCCAAATTCGGGCCTTTGAGCAGTTCTTC
TRBV9	few	TRBD2	TRBJ2-1	CASSVLTSGRPEQFF	TGTGCCAGCAGCGTGCTAACTAGCGGTCGACCTGAGCAGTTCTTC
TRBV4-1	few	-	TRBJ2-7	CASSHGTWRTTDEQYF	TGCGCCAGCAGCCACGGGACGTGGCGGACCACGGACGAGCAGTACTTC
TRBV4-2	-	TRBD2	TRBJ2-3	CASSQDRLAGDGTQYF	TGTGCCAGCAGCCAAGATCGGCTAGCGGGAGATGGTACGCAGTATTTT
TRBV2	-	-	TRBJ2-5	CASSEGLAQTQYF	TGTGCCAGCAGTGAAGGGCTCGCCCAGACCCAGTACTTC
TRBV6-1	few	TRBD1	TRBJ2-7	CASSATGIEHEQYF	TGTGCCAGCAGTGCGACAGGGATTGAACACGAGCAGTACTTC
TRBV30	-	-	TRBJ1-5	CAWREPSLQPQHF	TGTGCCTGGAGGGAGCCAAGCCTCCAGCCCCAGCATTTT
TRBV7-9	-	-	TRBJ2-1	CASSFLDSPGEQFF	TGTGCCAGCAGCTTTCTGGACAGCCCCGGTGAGCAGTTCTTC
TRBV14	few	-	TRBJ1-1	CASSQDWQMNTEAFF	TGTGCCAGCAGCCAAGATTGGCAGATGAACACTGAAGCTTTCTTT
TRBV7-2	-	TRBD1	TRBJ2-5	CASSSQGGQETQYF	TGTGCCAGCAGCTCACAGGGGGGCCAAGAGACCCAGTACTTC